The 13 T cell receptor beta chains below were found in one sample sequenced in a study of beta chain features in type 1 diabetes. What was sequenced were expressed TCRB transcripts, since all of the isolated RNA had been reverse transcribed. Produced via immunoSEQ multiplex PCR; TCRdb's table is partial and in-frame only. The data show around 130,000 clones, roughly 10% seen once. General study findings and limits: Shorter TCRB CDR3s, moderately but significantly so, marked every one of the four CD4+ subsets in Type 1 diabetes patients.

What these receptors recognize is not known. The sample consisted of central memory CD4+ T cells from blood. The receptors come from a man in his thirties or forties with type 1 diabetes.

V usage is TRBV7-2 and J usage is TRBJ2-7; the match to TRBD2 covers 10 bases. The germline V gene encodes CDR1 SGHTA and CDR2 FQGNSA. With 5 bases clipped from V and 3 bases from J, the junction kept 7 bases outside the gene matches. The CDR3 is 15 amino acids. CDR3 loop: CASSPTSGRDYEQYF. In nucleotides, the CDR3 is TGTGCCAGCAGCCCGACTAGCGGGCGAGACTACGAGCAGTACTTC.

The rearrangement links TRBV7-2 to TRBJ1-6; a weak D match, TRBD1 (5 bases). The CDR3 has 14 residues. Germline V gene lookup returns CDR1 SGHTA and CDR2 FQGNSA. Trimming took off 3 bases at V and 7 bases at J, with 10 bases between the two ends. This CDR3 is CASSLGLGNSPLHF. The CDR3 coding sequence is TGTGCCAGCAGCTTGGGACTGGGAAATTCACCCCTCCACTTT.

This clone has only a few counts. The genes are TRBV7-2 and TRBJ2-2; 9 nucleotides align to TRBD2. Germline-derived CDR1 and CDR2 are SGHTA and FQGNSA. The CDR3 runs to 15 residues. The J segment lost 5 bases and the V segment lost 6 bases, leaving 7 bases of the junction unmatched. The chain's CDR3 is CASSSGGGWTGELFF. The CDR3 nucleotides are TGTGCCAGCAGTAGCGGGGGAGGCTGGACCGGGGAGCTGTTTTTT.

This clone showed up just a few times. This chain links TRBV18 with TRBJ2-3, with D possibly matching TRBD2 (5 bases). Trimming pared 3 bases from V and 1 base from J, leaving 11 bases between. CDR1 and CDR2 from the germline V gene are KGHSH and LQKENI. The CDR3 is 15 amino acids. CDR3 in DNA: TGTGCCAGCTCACCTGTAGCGCCCGGCACAGATACGCAGTATTTT. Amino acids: CASSPVAPGTDTQYF.

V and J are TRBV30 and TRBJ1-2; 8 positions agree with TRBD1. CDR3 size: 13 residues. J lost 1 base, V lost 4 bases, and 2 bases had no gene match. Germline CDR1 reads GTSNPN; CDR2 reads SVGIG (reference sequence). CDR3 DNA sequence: TGTGCCTGGAAGACAGGGGTTAACTATGGCTACACCTTC. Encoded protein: CAWKTGVNYGYTF.

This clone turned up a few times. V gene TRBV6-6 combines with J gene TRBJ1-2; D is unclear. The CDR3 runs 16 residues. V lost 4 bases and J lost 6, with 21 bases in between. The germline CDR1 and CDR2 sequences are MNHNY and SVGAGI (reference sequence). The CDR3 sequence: CASSSDRGGLEDGYTF. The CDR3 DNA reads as TGTGCCAGCAGTTCGGACCGGGGAGGGCTCGAGGATGGCTACACCTTC.

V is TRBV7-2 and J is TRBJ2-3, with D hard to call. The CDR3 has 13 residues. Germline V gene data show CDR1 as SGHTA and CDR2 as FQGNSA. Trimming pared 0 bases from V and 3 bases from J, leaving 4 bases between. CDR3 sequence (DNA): TGTGCCAGCAGCTTAGCACGGACAGATACGCAGTATTTT. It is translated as CASSLARTDTQYF.

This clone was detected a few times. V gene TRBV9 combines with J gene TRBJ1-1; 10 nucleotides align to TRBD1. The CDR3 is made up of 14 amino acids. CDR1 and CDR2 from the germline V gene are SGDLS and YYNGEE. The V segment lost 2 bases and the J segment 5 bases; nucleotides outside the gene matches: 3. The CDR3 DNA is TGTGCCAGCAGCGTTGGGGACAGGGGAACTGAAGCTTTCTTT. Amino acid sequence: CASSVGDRGTEAFF. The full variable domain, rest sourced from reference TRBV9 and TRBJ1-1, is DSGVTQTPKHLITATGQRVTLRCSPRSGDLSVYWYQQSLDQGLQFLIQYYNGEERAKGNILERFSAQQFPDLHSELNLSSLELGDSALYFCASSVGDRGTEAFFGQGTRLTVV.

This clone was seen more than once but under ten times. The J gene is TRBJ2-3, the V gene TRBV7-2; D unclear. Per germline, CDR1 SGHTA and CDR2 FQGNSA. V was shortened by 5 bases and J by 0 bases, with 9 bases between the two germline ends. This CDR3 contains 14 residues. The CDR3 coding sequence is TGTGCCAGCAGCAAACCTACTAGCACAGATACGCAGTATTTT. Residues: CASSKPTSTDTQYF.

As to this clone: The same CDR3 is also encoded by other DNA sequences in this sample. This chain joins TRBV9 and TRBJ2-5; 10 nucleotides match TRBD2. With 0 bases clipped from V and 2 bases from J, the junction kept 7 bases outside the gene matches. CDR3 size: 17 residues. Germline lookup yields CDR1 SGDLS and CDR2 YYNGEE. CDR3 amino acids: CASSVGASGGPQETQYF. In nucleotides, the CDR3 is TGTGCCAGCAGCGTAGGGGCTAGCGGGGGTCCTCAAGAGACCCAGTACTTC. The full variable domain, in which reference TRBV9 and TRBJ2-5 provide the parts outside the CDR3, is DSGVTQTPKHLITATGQRVTLRCSPRSGDLSVYWYQQSLDQGLQFLIQYYNGEERAKGNILERFSAQQFPDLHSELNLSSLELGDSALYFCASSVGASGGPQETQYFGPGTRLLVL.

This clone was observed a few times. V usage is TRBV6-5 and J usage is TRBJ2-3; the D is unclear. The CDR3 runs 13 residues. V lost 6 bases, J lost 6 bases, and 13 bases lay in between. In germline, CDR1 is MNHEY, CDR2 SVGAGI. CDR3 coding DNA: TGTGCCAGCAGCTCCACAATCTCCGATACGCAGTATTTT. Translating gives CASSSTISDTQYF.

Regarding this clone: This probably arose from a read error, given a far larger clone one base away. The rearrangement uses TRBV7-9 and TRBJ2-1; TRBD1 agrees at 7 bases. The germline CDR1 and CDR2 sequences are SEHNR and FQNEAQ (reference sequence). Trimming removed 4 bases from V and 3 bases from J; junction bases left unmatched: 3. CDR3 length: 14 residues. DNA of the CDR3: TGTGCCAGCAGCTCACGGGACAGCTACAATGAGCAGTTCTTC. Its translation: CASSSRDSYNEQFF.

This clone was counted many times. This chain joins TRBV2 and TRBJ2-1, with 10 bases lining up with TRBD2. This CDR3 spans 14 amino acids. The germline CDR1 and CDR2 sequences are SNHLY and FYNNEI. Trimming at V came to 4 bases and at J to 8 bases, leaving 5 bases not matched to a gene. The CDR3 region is CASSVQRGGHEQFF. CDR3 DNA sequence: TGTGCCAGCAGTGTCCAGCGGGGGGGCCATGAGCAGTTCTTC.